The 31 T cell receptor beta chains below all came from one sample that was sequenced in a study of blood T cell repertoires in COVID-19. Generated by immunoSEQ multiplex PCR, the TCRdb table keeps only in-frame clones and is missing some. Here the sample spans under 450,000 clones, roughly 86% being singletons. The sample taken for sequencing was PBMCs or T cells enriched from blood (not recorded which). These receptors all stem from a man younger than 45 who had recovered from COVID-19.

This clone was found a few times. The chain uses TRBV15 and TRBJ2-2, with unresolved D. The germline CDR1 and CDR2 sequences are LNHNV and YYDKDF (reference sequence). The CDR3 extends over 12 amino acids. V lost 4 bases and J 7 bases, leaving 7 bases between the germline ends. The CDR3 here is CATSTGGGELFF. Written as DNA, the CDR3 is TGTGCCACCAGCACGGGTGGCGGGGAGCTGTTTTTT.

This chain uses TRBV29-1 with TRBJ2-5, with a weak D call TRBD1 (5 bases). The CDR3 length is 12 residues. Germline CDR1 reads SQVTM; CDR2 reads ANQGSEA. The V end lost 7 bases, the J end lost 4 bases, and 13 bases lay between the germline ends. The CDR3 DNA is TGCAGCGCCGGGCGACAGTCAGAGACCCAGTACTTC. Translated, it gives CSAGRQSETQYF. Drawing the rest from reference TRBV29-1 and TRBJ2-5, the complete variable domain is SAVISQKPSRDICQRGTSLTIQCQVDSQVTMMFWYRQQPGQSLTLIATANQGSEATYESGFVIDKFPISRPNLTFSTLTVSNMSPEDSSIYLCSAGRQSETQYFGPGTRLLVL.

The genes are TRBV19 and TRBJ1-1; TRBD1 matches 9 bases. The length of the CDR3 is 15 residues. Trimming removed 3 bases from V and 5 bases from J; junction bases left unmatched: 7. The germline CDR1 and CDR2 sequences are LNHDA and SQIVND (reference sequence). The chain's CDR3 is CASSIQGQGITEAFF. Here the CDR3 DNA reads TGTGCCAGTAGTATTCAAGGACAGGGGATTACTGAAGCTTTCTTT.

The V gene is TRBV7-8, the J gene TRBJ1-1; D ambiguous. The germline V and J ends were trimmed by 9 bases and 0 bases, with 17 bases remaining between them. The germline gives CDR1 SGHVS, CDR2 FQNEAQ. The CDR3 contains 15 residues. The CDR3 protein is CARTSGEGLNTEAFF. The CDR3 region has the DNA TGTGCCAGGACCAGTGGGGAGGGATTGAACACTGAAGCTTTCTTT.

CDR3 coding DNA: TGCGCCAGCAGCCAAGGACAGTACACTGAAGCTTTCTTT. Protein sequence: CASSQGQYTEAFF. The chain uses TRBV4-1 and TRBJ1-1; D perhaps matches TRBD1 (5 bases). Germline V gene sequence: CDR1 MGHRA, CDR2 YSYEKL. The CDR3 covers 13 residues. V lost 1 base and J 3 bases, leaving 6 bases between the germline ends.

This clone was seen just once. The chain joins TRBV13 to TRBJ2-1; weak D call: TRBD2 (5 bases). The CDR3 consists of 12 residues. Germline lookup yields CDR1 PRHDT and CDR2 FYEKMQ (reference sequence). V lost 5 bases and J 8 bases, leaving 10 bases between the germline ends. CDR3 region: CASSPGSYEQFF. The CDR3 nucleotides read TGTGCCAGCAGCCCGGGGTCTTATGAGCAGTTCTTC.

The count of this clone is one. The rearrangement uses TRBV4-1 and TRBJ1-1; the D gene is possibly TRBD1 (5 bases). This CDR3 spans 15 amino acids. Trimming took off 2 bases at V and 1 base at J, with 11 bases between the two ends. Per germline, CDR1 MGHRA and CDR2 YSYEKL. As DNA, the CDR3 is TGCGCCAGCAGCCAACGACAGTTGGGGAACACTGAAGCTTTCTTT. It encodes CASSQRQLGNTEAFF.

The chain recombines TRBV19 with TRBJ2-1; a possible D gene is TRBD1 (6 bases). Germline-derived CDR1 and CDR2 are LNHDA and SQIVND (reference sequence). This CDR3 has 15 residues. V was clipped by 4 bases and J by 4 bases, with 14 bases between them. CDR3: CASSTTGMKYNEQFF. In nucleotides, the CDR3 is TGTGCCAGTAGTACCACAGGGATGAAATACAATGAGCAGTTCTTC.

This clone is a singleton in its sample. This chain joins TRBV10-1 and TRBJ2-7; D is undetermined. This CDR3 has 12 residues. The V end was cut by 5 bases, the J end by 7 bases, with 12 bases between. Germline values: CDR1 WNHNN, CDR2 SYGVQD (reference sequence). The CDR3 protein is CASSLNLREQYF. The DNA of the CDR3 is TGCGCCAGCAGTTTAAATTTGAGGGAGCAGTACTTC.

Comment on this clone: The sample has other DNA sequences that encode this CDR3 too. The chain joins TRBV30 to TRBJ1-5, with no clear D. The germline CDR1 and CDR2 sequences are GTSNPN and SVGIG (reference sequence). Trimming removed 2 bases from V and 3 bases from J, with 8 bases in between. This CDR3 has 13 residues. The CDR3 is CAWSPGDNQPQHF. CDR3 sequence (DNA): TGTGCCTGGAGTCCAGGTGACAATCAGCCCCAGCATTTT.

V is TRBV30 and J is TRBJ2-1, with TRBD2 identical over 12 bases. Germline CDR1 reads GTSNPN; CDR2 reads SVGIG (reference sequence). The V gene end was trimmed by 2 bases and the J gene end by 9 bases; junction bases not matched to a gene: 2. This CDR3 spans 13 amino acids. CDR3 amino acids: CAWSLAGGSEQFF. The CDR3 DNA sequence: TGTGCCTGGAGTCTAGCGGGGGGGAGTGAGCAGTTCTTC.

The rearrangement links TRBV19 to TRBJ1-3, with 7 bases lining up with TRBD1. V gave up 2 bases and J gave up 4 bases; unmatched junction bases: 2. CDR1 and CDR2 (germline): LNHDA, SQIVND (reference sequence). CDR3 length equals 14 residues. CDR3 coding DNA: TGTGCCAGTAGTATAACAGGGGCCGGAAACACCATATATTTT. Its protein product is CASSITGAGNTIYF.

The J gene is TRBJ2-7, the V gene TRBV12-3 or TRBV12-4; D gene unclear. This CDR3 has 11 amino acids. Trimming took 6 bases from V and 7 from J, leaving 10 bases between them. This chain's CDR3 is CASRSTAEQYF. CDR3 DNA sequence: TGTGCCAGCAGGTCAACAGCTGAGCAGTACTTC.

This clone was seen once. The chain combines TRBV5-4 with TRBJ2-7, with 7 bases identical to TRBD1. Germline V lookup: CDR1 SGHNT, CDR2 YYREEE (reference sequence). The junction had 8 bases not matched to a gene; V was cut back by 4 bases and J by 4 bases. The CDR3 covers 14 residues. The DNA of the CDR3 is TGTGCCAGCAGCACGGCCGACAGGGCATACGAGCAGTACTTC. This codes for CASSTADRAYEQYF. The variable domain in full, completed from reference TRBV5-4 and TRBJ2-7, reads ETGVTQSPTHLIKTRGQQVTLRCSSQSGHNTVSWYQQALGQGPQFIFQYYREEENGRGNFPPRFSGLQFPNYSSELNVNALELDDSALYLCASSTADRAYEQYFGPGTRLTVT.

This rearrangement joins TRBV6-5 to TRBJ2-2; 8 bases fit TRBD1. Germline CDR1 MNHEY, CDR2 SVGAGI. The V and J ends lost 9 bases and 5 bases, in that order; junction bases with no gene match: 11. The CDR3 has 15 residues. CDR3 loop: CASRTGTGETGELFF. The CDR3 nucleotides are TGTGCCAGTAGGACCGGGACAGGCGAGACCGGGGAGCTGTTTTTT.

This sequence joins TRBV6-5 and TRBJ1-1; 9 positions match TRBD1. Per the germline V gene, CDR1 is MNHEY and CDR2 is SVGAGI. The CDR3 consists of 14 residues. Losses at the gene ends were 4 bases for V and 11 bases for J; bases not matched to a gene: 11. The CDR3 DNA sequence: TGTGCCAGCAGTTCAGGACAGGGGCGGGTTGGGGCTTTCTTT. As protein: CASSSGQGRVGAFF.

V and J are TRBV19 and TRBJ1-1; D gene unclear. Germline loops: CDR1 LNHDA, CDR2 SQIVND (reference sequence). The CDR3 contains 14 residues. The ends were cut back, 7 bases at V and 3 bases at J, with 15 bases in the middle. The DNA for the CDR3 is TGTGCCAGTAAGGTGAGGAACGGGGACACTGAAGCTTTCTTT. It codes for CASKVRNGDTEAFF.

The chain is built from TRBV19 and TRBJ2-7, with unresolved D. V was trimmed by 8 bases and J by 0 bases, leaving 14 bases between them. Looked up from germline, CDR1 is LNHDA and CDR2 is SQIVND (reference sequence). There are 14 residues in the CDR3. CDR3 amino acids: CASRQVGSSYEQYF. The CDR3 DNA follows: TGTGCCAGTCGCCAAGTGGGCAGCTCCTACGAGCAGTACTTC.

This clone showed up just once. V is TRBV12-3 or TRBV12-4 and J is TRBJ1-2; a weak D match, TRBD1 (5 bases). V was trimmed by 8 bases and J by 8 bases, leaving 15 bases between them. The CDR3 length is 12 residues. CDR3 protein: CASGRARSGYTF. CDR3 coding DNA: TGTGCCAGCGGCAGGGCGAGGTCAGGCTACACCTTC.

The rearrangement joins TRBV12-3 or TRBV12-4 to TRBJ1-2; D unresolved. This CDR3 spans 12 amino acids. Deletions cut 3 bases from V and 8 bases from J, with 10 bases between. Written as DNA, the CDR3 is TGTGCCAGCAGTTTGGGCAGCCTGGGCTACACCTTC. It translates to CASSLGSLGYTF.

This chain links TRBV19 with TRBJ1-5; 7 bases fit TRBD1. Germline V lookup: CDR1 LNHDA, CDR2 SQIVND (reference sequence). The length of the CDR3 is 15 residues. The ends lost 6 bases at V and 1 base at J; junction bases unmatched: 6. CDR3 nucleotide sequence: TGTGCCAGTAGACGGGACAGTGGAAGCAATCAGCCCCAGCATTTT. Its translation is CASRRDSGSNQPQHF.

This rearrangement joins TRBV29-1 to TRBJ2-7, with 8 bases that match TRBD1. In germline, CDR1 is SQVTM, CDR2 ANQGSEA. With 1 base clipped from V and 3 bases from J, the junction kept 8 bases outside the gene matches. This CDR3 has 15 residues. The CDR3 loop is CSVEVGDRGDYEQYF. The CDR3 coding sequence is TGCAGCGTTGAAGTAGGCGACAGGGGTGACTACGAGCAGTACTTC.

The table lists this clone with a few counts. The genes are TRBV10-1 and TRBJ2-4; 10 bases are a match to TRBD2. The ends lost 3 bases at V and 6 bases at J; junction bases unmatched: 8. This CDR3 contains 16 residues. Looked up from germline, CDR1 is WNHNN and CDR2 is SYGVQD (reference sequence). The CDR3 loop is CASSDGVAGGLNIQYF. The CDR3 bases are TGCGCCAGCAGTGATGGAGTAGCGGGGGGTTTAAACATTCAGTACTTC.

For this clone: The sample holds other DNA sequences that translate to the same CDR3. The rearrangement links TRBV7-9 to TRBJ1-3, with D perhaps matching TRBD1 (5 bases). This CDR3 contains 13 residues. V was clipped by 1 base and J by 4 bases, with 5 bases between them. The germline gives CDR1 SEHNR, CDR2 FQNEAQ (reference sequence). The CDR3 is CASSLGQGNTIYF. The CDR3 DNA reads TGTGCCAGCAGCTTAGGACAGGGAAACACCATATATTTT.

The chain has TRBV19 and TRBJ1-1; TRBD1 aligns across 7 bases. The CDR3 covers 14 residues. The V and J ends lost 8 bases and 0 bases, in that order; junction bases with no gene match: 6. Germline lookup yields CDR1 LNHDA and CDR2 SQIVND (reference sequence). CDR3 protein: CASYRGPMNTEAFF. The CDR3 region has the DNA TGTGCCAGTTACAGGGGACCTATGAACACTGAAGCTTTCTTT.

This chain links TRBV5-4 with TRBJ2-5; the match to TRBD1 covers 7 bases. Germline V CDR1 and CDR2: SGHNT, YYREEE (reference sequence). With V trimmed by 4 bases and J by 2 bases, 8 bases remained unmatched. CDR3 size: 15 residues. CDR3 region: CASSRPGQPQETQYF. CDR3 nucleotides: TGTGCCAGCAGCAGGCCGGGACAGCCGCAAGAGACCCAGTACTTC.

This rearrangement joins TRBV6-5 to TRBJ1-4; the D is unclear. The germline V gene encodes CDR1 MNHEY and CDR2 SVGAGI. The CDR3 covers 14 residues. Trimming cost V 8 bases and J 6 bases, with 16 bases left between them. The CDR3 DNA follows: TGTGCCAGCGGCCTCGGCGGATCAGATGAAAAACTGTTTTTT. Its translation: CASGLGGSDEKLFF.

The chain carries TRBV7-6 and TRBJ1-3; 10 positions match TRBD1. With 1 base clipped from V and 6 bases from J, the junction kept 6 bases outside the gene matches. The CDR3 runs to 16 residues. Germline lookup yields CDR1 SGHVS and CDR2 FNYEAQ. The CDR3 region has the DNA TGTGCCAGCAGCTTAGATCGGGACAGGGGCCAAAACACCATATATTTT. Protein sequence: CASSLDRDRGQNTIYF.

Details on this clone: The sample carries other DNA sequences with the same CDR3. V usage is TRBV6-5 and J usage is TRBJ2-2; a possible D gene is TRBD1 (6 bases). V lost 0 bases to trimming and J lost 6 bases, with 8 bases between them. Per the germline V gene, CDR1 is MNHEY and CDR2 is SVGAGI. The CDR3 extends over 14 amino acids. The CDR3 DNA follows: TGTGCCAGCAGTTACTCCTCAGGGGCCGGGGAGCTGTTTTTT. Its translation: CASSYSSGAGELFF.

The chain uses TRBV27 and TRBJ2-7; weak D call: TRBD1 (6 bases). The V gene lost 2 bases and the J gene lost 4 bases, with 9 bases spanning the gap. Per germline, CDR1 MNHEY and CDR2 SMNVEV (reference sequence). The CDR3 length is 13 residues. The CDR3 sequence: CASSLGTLYEQYF. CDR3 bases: TGTGCCAGCAGTTTAGGGACACTTTACGAGCAGTACTTC.

The CDR3 sequence is CAWNAGASFAGELFF. CDR3 DNA: TGTGCCTGGAATGCAGGGGCCTCCTTTGCCGGGGAGCTGTTTTTT. The chain carries TRBV30 and TRBJ2-2; maybe TRBD1 (6 bases). CDR3 length: 15 amino acids. In germline, CDR1 is GTSNPN, CDR2 SVGIG (reference sequence). Trimming stripped 4 bases from V and 6 bases from J, with 18 bases between.